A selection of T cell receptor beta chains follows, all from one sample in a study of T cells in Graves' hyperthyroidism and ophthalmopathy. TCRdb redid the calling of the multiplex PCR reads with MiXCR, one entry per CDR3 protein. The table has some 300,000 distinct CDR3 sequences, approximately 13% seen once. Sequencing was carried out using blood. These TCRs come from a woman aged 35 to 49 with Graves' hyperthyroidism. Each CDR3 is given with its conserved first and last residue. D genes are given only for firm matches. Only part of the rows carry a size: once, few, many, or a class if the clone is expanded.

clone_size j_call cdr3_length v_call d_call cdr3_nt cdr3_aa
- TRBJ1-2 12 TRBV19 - TGTGCCAGTAGTCTTATATTGGGCGCCTACACCTTC CASSLILGAYTF
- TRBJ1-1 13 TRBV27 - TGTGCCAGCAGTCCTACAGGGTTGCCTGAAGCTTTCTTT CASSPTGLPEAFF
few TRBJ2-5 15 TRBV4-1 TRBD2 TGCGCCAGCAGCCCGTACAGCGGGAACCAAGAGACCCAGTACTTC CASSPYSGNQETQYF
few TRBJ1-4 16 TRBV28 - TGTGCCAGCATCGCCCGGGGGGGGCTTACTAATGAAAAACTGTTTTTT CASIARGGLTNEKLFF
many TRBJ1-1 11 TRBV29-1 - TGCAGCGTTCGGGACCAGACAGAAGCTTTCTTT CSVRDQTEAFF
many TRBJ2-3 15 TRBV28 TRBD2 TGTGCCAGCAGTCAACGCGGGAGACTCACAGATACGCAGTATTTT CASSQRGRLTDTQYF
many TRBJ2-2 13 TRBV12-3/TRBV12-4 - TGTGCCAGCAGTTCCAGGGCCACCGGGGAGCTGTTTTTT CASSSRATGELFF
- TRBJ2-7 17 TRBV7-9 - TGTGCCAGCAGCTTTATGGTTGCGGGACGCGGGTCGGGCGAGCAGTACTTC CASSFMVAGRGSGEQYF
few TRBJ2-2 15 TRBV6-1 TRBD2 TGTGCCAGCAGCCCAGCGGGGGCGAACACCGGGGAGCTGTTTTTT CASSPAGANTGELFF
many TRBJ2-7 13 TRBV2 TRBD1 TGTGCCAGCAGGGGGACAGCGTCCTACGAGCAGTACTTC CASRGTASYEQYF
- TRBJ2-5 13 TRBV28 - TGTGCCAGCAGTCCCCACACGCGAGAGACCCAGTACTTC CASSPHTRETQYF
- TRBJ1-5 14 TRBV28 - TGTGCCAGCAGTTTGTCGGTCGGTAATCAGCCCCAGCATTTT CASSLSVGNQPQHF
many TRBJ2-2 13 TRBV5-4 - TGTGCCAGCAGCTCGGGATGGACCGGGGAGCTGTTTTTT CASSSGWTGELFF
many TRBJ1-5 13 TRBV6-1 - TGTGCCAGCGAGACGCGTAGCAATCAGCCCCAGCATTTT CASETRSNQPQHF
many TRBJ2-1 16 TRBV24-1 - TGTGCCACCAGTGGCCCTTCGCTAGAGGGACGTCCGGAGCAGTTCTTC CATSGPSLEGRPEQFF
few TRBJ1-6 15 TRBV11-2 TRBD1 TGTGCCAGCAGCCTAACTGAACAGGGGTATTCACCCCTCCACTTT CASSLTEQGYSPLHF
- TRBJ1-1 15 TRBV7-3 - TGTGCCAGCAGCCCGGGGCGGGGTATGAACACTGAAGCTTTCTTT CASSPGRGMNTEAFF